This T cell receptor (beta chain) was observed in a study of T cell changes during pregnancy in multiple sclerosis. Using immunoSEQ multiplex PCR, the repertoire was profiled, and TCRdb retains in-frame clones only, with some absent. The profile covers roughly 20,000 clones, with more than 85% appearing a single time and 6% to 8.5% taken by the ten largest. Note on this clone: At one of its ends the junction is not consistent with the germline gene, which may arise from a read error.

Germline assignment: CDR1 SSHAT and CDR2 FNYEAQ (reference sequence). This CDR3 comprises 14 residues. This TCR derives from a female donor with multiple sclerosis, enrolled in a pregnancy study. Sequenced here: CD8+ T cells from peripheral blood mononuclear cells, sampled in the first trimester of pregnancy. The chain employs TRBV7-7 and TRBJ2-2, with 10 bases lining up with TRBD2. CDR3 protein: CASSSGLAAGELFF. CDR3 in DNA: TGTGCTAGCAGCTCCGGACTAGCGGCCGGGGAGCTGTTTTTT.